Listed below are T cell receptor beta chains from one sample, sequenced in a study of CD8 T cells in Susac syndrome. TCRdb passed the immunoSEQ multiplex PCR reads through MiXCR, listing each CDR3 protein once. The sample lists 150,000 to 180,000 distinct CDR3 sequences; just under 97% were seen once. Sequencing was done on a sample of CD8+ T cells from PBMCs. Receptor source: a human donor with multiple sclerosis. CDR3s include the opening cysteine and the closing phenylalanine or tryptophan. The D gene is left open where the match is weak. Size values are once, few and many counts, or a class for expanded clones, and some rows have none.

>.|13|TRBV15|TRBJ2-7|.
CATSRDGWAGQYF
TGTGCCACCAGCAGAGATGGTTGGGCTGGGCAGTACTTC
>.|16|TRBV19|TRBJ2-3|.
CASSMGSLVGTDTQYF
TGTGCCAGTAGTATGGGCAGCCTTGTGGGCACAGATACGCAGTATTTT
>.|12|TRBV27|TRBJ2-1|.
CASSSSGNEQFF
TGTGCCAGCAGTTCCTCCGGGAATGAGCAGTTCTTC
>.|18|TRBV4-1|TRBJ1-2|.
CASSQDGGGNLSGYGYTF
TGCGCCAGCAGCCAAGATGGGGGAGGTAACCTCTCAGGATATGGCTACACCTTC
>.|12|TRBV30|TRBJ2-1|.
CACIPRDNEQFF
TGTGCCTGCATTCCCCGGGACAATGAGCAGTTCTTC
>.|12|TRBV19|TRBJ2-5|.
CASEGDQETQYF
TGTGCCAGTGAGGGGGACCAAGAGACCCAGTACTTC
>TRBD2|18|TRBV3-1|TRBJ2-6|.
CASSLLGLVSPGANVLTF
TGTGCCAGCAGCCTCCTGGGACTAGTAAGCCCTGGGGCCAACGTCCTGACTTTC
>.|14|TRBV20-1|TRBJ1-1|.
CSATTPDRNTEAFF
TGCAGTGCTACAACCCCAGACAGAAACACTGAAGCTTTCTTT
>.|15|TRBV12-5|TRBJ2-5|.
CASGFHGTHQETQYF
TGTGCTAGTGGTTTTCACGGGACGCACCAAGAGACCCAGTACTTC
>.|13|TRBV27|TRBJ2-5|.
CASSLRSQETQYF
TGTGCCAGCAGTCTAAGATCACAAGAGACCCAGTACTTC
>TRBD2|16|TRBV12-3/TRBV12-4|TRBJ2-1|.
CASSGTSGLDGNEQFF
TGTGCCAGCAGCGGGACTAGCGGCCTTGATGGCAATGAGCAGTTCTTC
>.|15|TRBV3-1|TRBJ1-4|.
CASSQEGTPNEKLFF
TGTGCCAGCAGCCAAGAAGGGACACCTAATGAAAAACTGTTTTTT
>TRBD1|15|TRBV27|TRBJ2-7|.
CASTVGQGAPYEQYF
TGTGCCAGCACCGTAGGACAGGGGGCCCCCTACGAGCAGTACTTC
>TRBD2|18|TRBV20-1|TRBJ2-3|.
CSASGLAGGPHPTDTQYF
TGCAGTGCTTCCGGACTAGCGGGGGGGCCCCACCCCACAGATACGCAGTATTTT
>.|12|TRBV19|TRBJ2-5|.
CASRTPQETQYF
TGTGCCAGTAGGACCCCTCAAGAGACCCAGTACTTC
>.|12|TRBV12-3/TRBV12-4|TRBJ2-1|.
CASSSAYNEQFF
TGTGCCAGCAGTTCCGCTTACAATGAGCAGTTCTTC
>TRBD1|17|TRBV29-1|TRBJ2-2|.
CSVQGQGGTGVSGELFF
TGCAGCGTTCAGGGTCAAGGGGGGACAGGGGTCTCCGGGGAGCTGTTTTTT
>.|12|TRBV20-1|TRBJ1-1|.
CSALLGRTEAFF
TGCAGTGCTCTTCTGGGGCGCACTGAAGCTTTCTTT
>.|14|TRBV7-2|TRBJ2-5|.
CASSQENKQETQYF
TGTGCCAGCAGCCAGGAAAACAAACAAGAGACCCAGTACTTC
>.|11|TRBV14|TRBJ2-2|.
CASSQAGELFF
TGTGCCAGCAGCCAAGCTGGGGAGCTGTTTTTT
>.|14|TRBV7-9|TRBJ2-5|.
CASSLVVGSETQYF
TGTGCCAGCAGCTTAGTAGTAGGGTCGGAGACCCAGTACTTC
>.|12|TRBV29-1|TRBJ2-2|.
CSGTQDTGELFF
TGCAGCGGTACCCAGGACACCGGGGAGCTGTTTTTT
>TRBD2|13|TRBV29-1|TRBJ2-5|.
CSVGGGAEETQYF
TGCAGCGTTGGCGGGGGGGCCGAGGAGACCCAGTACTTC
>.|15|TRBV23-1|TRBJ2-1|.
CARLRPTEVYNEQFF
TGCGCCAGGCTACGACCCACGGAGGTATACAATGAGCAGTTCTTC
>TRBD1|16|TRBV23-1|TRBJ2-2|.
CASSHFHRGLTGELFF
TGCGCCAGCAGTCATTTCCACAGGGGGTTGACCGGGGAGCTGTTTTTT
>TRBD1|17|TRBV20-1|TRBJ1-1|.
CSGMYRDRGTLNTEAFF
TGCAGTGGCATGTACCGGGACAGGGGAACATTGAACACTGAAGCTTTCTTT
>.|16|TRBV15|TRBJ1-4|once
CATSRVRIATNEKLFF
TGTGCCACCAGCAGAGTAAGGATTGCAACTAATGAAAAACTGTTTTTT
>.|14|TRBV12-3/TRBV12-4|TRBJ2-7|.
CASSPGASDYEQYF
TGTGCCAGCAGCCCCGGGGCTTCAGACTACGAGCAGTACTTC
>.|12|TRBV6-5|TRBJ2-5|.
CASRGELETQYF
TGTGCCAGCAGGGGAGAATTAGAGACCCAGTACTTC
>.|12|TRBV29-1|TRBJ1-1|.
CSVGGQGAEAFF
TGCAGCGTTGGGGGACAAGGGGCTGAAGCTTTCTTT
>.|12|TRBV12-3/TRBV12-4|TRBJ1-4|.
CASSLEGEKLFF
TGTGCCAGCAGTTTAGAAGGTGAAAAACTGTTTTTT
>.|13|TRBV14|TRBJ2-3|.
CASSQVGRDTQYF
TGTGCCAGCAGCCAAGTTGGACGAGATACGCAGTATTTT
>.|12|TRBV2|TRBJ1-4|.
CASTRWGEKLFF
TGTGCCAGCACACGGTGGGGTGAAAAACTGTTTTTT
>.|17|TRBV5-6|TRBJ1-2|.
CASSSQLGGQGNYGYTF
TGTGCCAGCAGCTCCCAGTTGGGGGGTCAAGGCAACTATGGCTACACCTTC
>.|14|TRBV14|TRBJ2-1|.
CASSQEGWRGEQFF
TGTGCCAGCAGCCAGGAGGGTTGGCGGGGCGAGCAGTTCTTC
>.|15|TRBV3-1|TRBJ2-2|.
CASRRGGFDTGELFF
TGTGCCAGCAGGAGGGGGGGCTTTGACACCGGGGAGCTGTTTTTT
>TRBD2|15|TRBV6-1|TRBJ2-1|.
CASSVAGGDVNEQFF
TGTGCCAGCAGTGTGGCGGGGGGCGATGTTAATGAGCAGTTCTTC
>.|17|TRBV10-3|TRBJ2-1|.
CATIGGTASPSYNEQFF
TGTGCCACGATCGGGGGAACGGCTTCGCCCTCCTACAATGAGCAGTTCTTC
>TRBD2|18|TRBV7-2|TRBJ2-6|.
CASSLDRRGGFGANVLTF
TGTGCCAGCAGCTTAGATCGGCGGGGGGGCTTTGGGGCCAACGTCCTGACTTTC
>.|14|TRBV5-1|TRBJ2-7|.
CASSLTGILHEQYF
TGCGCCAGCAGCTTGACAGGGATACTCCACGAGCAGTACTTC
>.|13|TRBV24-1|TRBJ2-1|.
CATSDSHGHEQFF
TGTGCCACCAGTGATTCACACGGACATGAGCAGTTCTTC
>.|15|TRBV30|TRBJ1-1|.
CAWDSNETPGTEAFF
TGTGCCTGGGACAGCAATGAGACCCCCGGCACTGAAGCTTTCTTT
>TRBD1|15|TRBV5-1|TRBJ2-5|.
CASSLRTGYTETQYF
TGCGCCAGCAGCTTGCGGACAGGGTATACGGAGACCCAGTACTTC
>TRBD1|16|TRBV4-1|TRBJ2-7|.
CASSHSTGSFPDEQYF
TGCGCCAGCAGCCATTCGACAGGGTCGTTCCCGGACGAGCAGTACTTC
>TRBD1|17|TRBV11-2|TRBJ1-2|once
CASSSPGQGAGAYGYTF
TGTGCCAGCAGCTCCCCGGGACAGGGGGCGGGAGCCTATGGCTACACCTTC
>.|12|TRBV12-3/TRBV12-4|TRBJ2-3|few
CASSSRADTQYF
TGTGCCAGCAGTTCCCGTGCAGATACGCAGTATTTT
>.|14|TRBV27|TRBJ2-1|.
CASSLSIGSHEQFF
TGTGCCAGCAGTTTATCGATAGGCAGCCATGAGCAGTTCTTC
>.|11|TRBV30|TRBJ1-2|.
CAWGLGDGYTF
TGTGCCTGGGGGTTAGGAGATGGCTACACCTTC
>.|15|TRBV12-3/TRBV12-4|TRBJ2-6|.
CASCYSASGANVLTF
TGTGCCAGCTGTTACAGCGCGTCTGGGGCCAACGTCCTGACTTTC
>.|13|TRBV30|TRBJ1-3|once
CAGESFSGNTIYF
TGTGCCGGAGAGTCTTTCTCTGGAAACACCATATATTTT
>.|13|TRBV30|TRBJ1-1|once
CAWSVMGNTEAFF
TGTGCCTGGAGTGTAATGGGAAACACTGAAGCTTTCTTT
>.|15|TRBV12-3/TRBV12-4|TRBJ2-2|.
CASSLKGDPTGELFF
TGTGCCAGCAGTTTAAAAGGGGATCCAACCGGGGAGCTGTTTTTT
>.|15|TRBV9|TRBJ2-7|once
CASSPEERKNNEQYF
TGTGCCAGCAGCCCTGAGGAGCGGAAGAACAACGAGCAGTACTTC
>TRBD2|14|TRBV12-3/TRBV12-4|TRBJ2-3|.
CASSNGGAADTQYF
TGTGCCAGCAGTAACGGGGGGGCCGCAGATACGCAGTATTTT
>.|14|TRBV27|TRBJ1-1|.
CASSPGRESTEAFF
TGTGCCAGCAGCCCGGGCAGGGAGAGCACTGAAGCTTTCTTT
>.|14|TRBV12-3/TRBV12-4|TRBJ2-1|.
CATTGTDSYNEQFF
TGTGCCACCACCGGGACCGATTCCTACAATGAGCAGTTCTTC
>.|13|TRBV5-1|TRBJ2-5|.
CASKGQGQETQYF
TGCGCCAGCAAGGGGCAGGGCCAAGAGACCCAGTACTTC